The clone carrying this T cell receptor (beta chain) occurred a few times. The antigen remains undetermined. This specimen belongs to a study of Graves' ophthalmopathy and Graves' hyperthyroidism. In the study overall: The authors collected peripheral blood at initial diagnosis, before any treatment.

From RNA, the CDR3 regions of TCR beta chains were amplified and sequenced. First-round RT-PCR with HTBI primers preceded a second-round multiplex PCR. Using its own MiXCR run on the multiplex PCR reads, TCRdb lists one record per CDR3 protein. The sample contains 260,000 or so distinct CDR3 sequences, 40% to 50% of which appear only once. Study-wide results and caveats: Among expanded thyroid clonotypes above 0.001 frequency, most also occurred in blood.

This CDR3 spans 17 amino acids. With 6 bases clipped from V and 3 bases from J, the junction kept 10 bases outside the gene matches. Germline V gene data show CDR1 as SEHNR and CDR2 as FQNEAQ (reference sequence). The source of this sequence is an adult man with Graves' ophthalmopathy. The sequenced sample was peripheral blood. The J gene is TRBJ2-7, the V gene TRBV7-9; TRBD2 matches 14 bases. The CDR3 DNA follows: TGTGCCAGCAGTACCGGGACTAGCGGGAGTGGAGGCTACGAGCAGTACTTC. Its protein product is CASSTGTSGSGGYEQYF.